The rows below give T cell receptor beta chains drawn from one sample of a study of shared clonotypes between healthy human individuals. Some clones are missing from TCRdb's copy, which holds only in-frame ones; the method was immunoSEQ multiplex PCR. Here the sample spans 740,000 or so clones, roughly 73% being singletons. Sequencing input: memory CD4+ T cells sorted from blood. The receptors shown here come from a woman in her 30s in good health. The CDR3 runs from the conserved cysteine through the conserved F or W. Fields, in order: clone size, V gene, D gene, J gene, CDR3 protein, CDR3 DNA. A D gene is named only where the DNA matches it firmly. Clone size is given for some rows only: seen once, a few or many times, or a class if the clone is expanded.

abundance: -
v_gene: TRBV2
d_gene: TRBD1
j_gene: TRBJ1-1
CDR3aa: CATRQGKTEAFF
CDR3nt: TGTGCCACCCGACAGGGAAAGACTGAAGCTTTCTTT

abundance: -
v_gene: TRBV7-6
d_gene: -
j_gene: TRBJ1-1
CDR3aa: CASRRGLNTEAFF
CDR3nt: TGTGCCAGCAGACGCGGATTAAACACTGAAGCTTTCTTT

abundance: -
v_gene: TRBV6-6
d_gene: -
j_gene: TRBJ2-4
CDR3aa: CASSQPFVAKNIQYF
CDR3nt: TGTGCCAGCAGCCAGCCGTTTGTAGCCAAAAACATTCAGTACTTC

abundance: once
v_gene: TRBV6-1
d_gene: -
j_gene: TRBJ2-1
CDR3aa: CASSAARESYNEQFF
CDR3nt: TGTGCCAGCAGTGCTGCAAGGGAGTCCTACAATGAGCAGTTCTTC

abundance: -
v_gene: TRBV10-2
d_gene: -
j_gene: TRBJ2-7
CDR3aa: CASNRNSLYEQYF
CDR3nt: TGCGCCAGCAACCGTAATAGTCTTTACGAGCAGTACTTC

abundance: -
v_gene: TRBV5-1
d_gene: TRBD1
j_gene: TRBJ1-3
CDR3aa: CASSFSGQGDTIYF
CDR3nt: TGCGCCAGCAGCTTCTCCGGACAGGGGGACACCATATATTTT

abundance: -
v_gene: TRBV29-1
d_gene: TRBD1
j_gene: TRBJ1-5
CDR3aa: CSVKTGGDNQPQHF
CDR3nt: TGCAGCGTTAAAACAGGGGGAGACAATCAGCCCCAGCATTTT

abundance: -
v_gene: TRBV4-2
d_gene: -
j_gene: TRBJ1-2
CDR3aa: CASSQSQDVYYGYTF
CDR3nt: TGTGCCAGCAGCCAATCCCAGGACGTCTACTATGGCTACACCTTC

abundance: -
v_gene: TRBV29-1
d_gene: -
j_gene: TRBJ1-1
CDR3aa: CSVEFLNTEAFF
CDR3nt: TGCAGCGTTGAGTTTCTGAACACTGAAGCTTTCTTT

abundance: -
v_gene: TRBV28
d_gene: TRBD2
j_gene: TRBJ2-2
CDR3aa: CASSSLSGRDTGELFF
CDR3nt: TGTGCCAGCAGTTCCCTCAGCGGGAGGGACACCGGGGAGCTGTTTTTT

abundance: -
v_gene: TRBV27
d_gene: TRBD1
j_gene: TRBJ2-7
CDR3aa: CAKQGRTGAHEQYF
CDR3nt: TGTGCCAAACAGGGGAGAACCGGGGCCCACGAGCAGTACTTC

abundance: -
v_gene: TRBV28
d_gene: -
j_gene: TRBJ1-3
CDR3aa: CASSTPRTSGSGNTIYF
CDR3nt: TGTGCCAGCAGTACCCCCCGGACGTCCGGCTCTGGAAACACCATATATTTT

abundance: -
v_gene: TRBV2
d_gene: -
j_gene: TRBJ2-1
CDR3aa: CASSALTEQFF
CDR3nt: TGTGCCAGCAGTGCTTTGACGGAGCAGTTCTTC

abundance: -
v_gene: TRBV2
d_gene: TRBD2
j_gene: TRBJ2-1
CDR3aa: CASTGGLAGLDEQFF
CDR3nt: TGTGCCAGCACGGGAGGGCTAGCGGGACTGGATGAGCAGTTCTTC

abundance: few
v_gene: TRBV11-2
d_gene: -
j_gene: TRBJ2-4
CDR3aa: CASSAHRAHSAKNIQYF
CDR3nt: TGTGCCAGCAGCGCACACAGGGCCCACTCAGCCAAAAACATTCAGTACTTC

abundance: -
v_gene: TRBV5-1
d_gene: -
j_gene: TRBJ1-1
CDR3aa: CASSLPGTTEAFF
CDR3nt: TGCGCCAGCAGCTTGCCAGGGACGACTGAAGCTTTCTTT

abundance: -
v_gene: TRBV19
d_gene: TRBD1
j_gene: TRBJ2-5
CDR3aa: CASSGTGLVRSETQYF
CDR3nt: TGTGCCAGTAGTGGGACAGGGCTTGTTAGATCAGAGACCCAGTACTTC

abundance: few
v_gene: TRBV5-8
d_gene: -
j_gene: TRBJ1-5
CDR3aa: CASVGGKQPQHF
CDR3nt: TGTGCCAGCGTGGGCGGGAAACAGCCCCAGCATTTT

abundance: few
v_gene: TRBV7-2
d_gene: TRBD2
j_gene: TRBJ2-1
CDR3aa: CASSSLAVTYNEQFF
CDR3nt: TGTGCCAGCAGCTCTCTAGCGGTTACCTACAATGAGCAGTTCTTC

abundance: -
v_gene: TRBV7-2
d_gene: -
j_gene: TRBJ2-3
CDR3aa: CASSLADTQYF
CDR3nt: TGTGCCAGCAGCTTAGCCGATACGCAGTATTTT

abundance: -
v_gene: TRBV2
d_gene: TRBD2
j_gene: TRBJ2-3
CDR3aa: CASSEALAGTFTDTQYF
CDR3nt: TGTGCCAGCAGTGAAGCCCTAGCGGGTACCTTCACAGATACGCAGTATTTT

abundance: -
v_gene: TRBV6-6
d_gene: TRBD1
j_gene: TRBJ2-7
CDR3aa: CASRRGQDSYEQYF
CDR3nt: TGTGCCAGCAGACGAGGACAGGACTCCTACGAGCAGTACTTC

abundance: many
v_gene: TRBV28
d_gene: -
j_gene: TRBJ2-6
CDR3aa: CASTEGAGANVLTF
CDR3nt: TGTGCCAGCACCGAGGGGGCTGGGGCCAACGTCCTGACTTTC

abundance: once
v_gene: TRBV6-4
d_gene: -
j_gene: TRBJ1-5
CDR3aa: CASSDSSQSPAGQPQHF
CDR3nt: TGTGCCAGCAGTGACTCGAGCCAAAGTCCGGCGGGGCAGCCCCAGCATTTT

abundance: -
v_gene: TRBV2
d_gene: TRBD1
j_gene: TRBJ2-5
CDR3aa: CASTGTGTETQYF
CDR3nt: TGTGCCAGCACCGGGACAGGGACTGAGACCCAGTACTTC

abundance: -
v_gene: TRBV5-4
d_gene: TRBD1
j_gene: TRBJ2-7
CDR3aa: CASSVGTGIYEQYF
CDR3nt: TGTGCCAGCAGCGTAGGGACAGGGATATACGAGCAGTACTTC

abundance: -
v_gene: TRBV4-1
d_gene: -
j_gene: TRBJ2-7
CDR3aa: CASSQPSVAYEQYF
CDR3nt: TGCGCCAGCAGCCAACCAAGCGTCGCCTACGAGCAGTACTTC

abundance: -
v_gene: TRBV5-6
d_gene: -
j_gene: TRBJ1-5
CDR3aa: CASNSGTDSNQPQHF
CDR3nt: TGTGCCAGCAACTCCGGGACGGATAGCAATCAGCCCCAGCATTTT

abundance: few
v_gene: TRBV18
d_gene: TRBD1
j_gene: TRBJ2-7
CDR3aa: CASSPRQGVYEQYF
CDR3nt: TGTGCCAGCTCACCCCGGCAGGGGGTATACGAGCAGTACTTC

abundance: -
v_gene: TRBV15
d_gene: -
j_gene: TRBJ2-7
CDR3aa: CATSRNRGGRDEQYF
CDR3nt: TGTGCCACCAGCCGAAACAGGGGGGGTCGGGACGAGCAGTACTTC

abundance: -
v_gene: TRBV5-1
d_gene: -
j_gene: TRBJ1-2
CDR3aa: CASSPTTSRNGYTF
CDR3nt: TGCGCCAGCAGCCCAACCACCTCCAGGAACGGCTACACCTTC

abundance: -
v_gene: TRBV6-5
d_gene: TRBD1
j_gene: TRBJ2-7
CDR3aa: CASSYKMGQGNYEQYF
CDR3nt: TGTGCCAGCAGTTACAAGATGGGACAGGGTAACTACGAGCAGTACTTC

abundance: -
v_gene: TRBV10-1
d_gene: -
j_gene: TRBJ2-7
CDR3aa: CASSARTRGEQYF
CDR3nt: TGCGCCAGCAGTGCCAGGACCCGCGGGGAGCAGTACTTC

abundance: -
v_gene: TRBV25-1
d_gene: -
j_gene: TRBJ2-2
CDR3aa: CASWGPNTGELFF
CDR3nt: TGTGCCAGCTGGGGACCTAACACCGGGGAGCTGTTTTTT

abundance: -
v_gene: TRBV13
d_gene: -
j_gene: TRBJ1-1
CDR3aa: CASSVRQTNTEAFF
CDR3nt: TGTGCCAGCAGCGTAAGACAGACAAACACTGAAGCTTTCTTT

abundance: -
v_gene: TRBV2
d_gene: TRBD2
j_gene: TRBJ2-3
CDR3aa: CASKERAGGDLGTDTQYF
CDR3nt: TGTGCCAGCAAAGAACGAGCGGGAGGGGATTTGGGCACAGATACGCAGTATTTT

abundance: -
v_gene: TRBV5-1
d_gene: TRBD1
j_gene: TRBJ1-4
CDR3aa: CASRYDRGLTNEKLFF
CDR3nt: TGCGCCAGCAGGTACGACAGGGGGCTAACTAATGAAAAACTGTTTTTT

abundance: -
v_gene: TRBV4-1
d_gene: TRBD2
j_gene: TRBJ2-5
CDR3aa: CASSQLAGRYQETQYF
CDR3nt: TGCGCCAGCAGCCAACTAGCGGGAAGGTACCAAGAGACCCAGTACTTC

abundance: -
v_gene: TRBV28
d_gene: TRBD1
j_gene: TRBJ1-2
CDR3aa: CASKTGTNYGYTF
CDR3nt: TGTGCCAGCAAGACAGGGACTAACTATGGCTACACCTTC

abundance: once
v_gene: TRBV2
d_gene: -
j_gene: TRBJ2-3
CDR3aa: CASSGEGTPSTDTQYF
CDR3nt: TGTGCCAGCAGTGGCGAGGGGACACCGAGCACAGATACGCAGTATTTT

abundance: few
v_gene: TRBV6-6
d_gene: TRBD1
j_gene: TRBJ2-3
CDR3aa: CASSSQGSDTQYF
CDR3nt: TGTGCCAGCAGTTCACAGGGGTCAGATACGCAGTATTTT

abundance: few
v_gene: TRBV19
d_gene: -
j_gene: TRBJ2-2
CDR3aa: CASSRGLINTGELFF
CDR3nt: TGTGCCAGTAGTAGGGGACTGATTAACACCGGGGAGCTGTTTTTT

abundance: -
v_gene: TRBV7-2
d_gene: -
j_gene: TRBJ1-3
CDR3aa: CASLMDRSGNTIYF
CDR3nt: TGTGCCAGCTTGATGGACAGATCTGGAAACACCATATATTTT

abundance: -
v_gene: TRBV28
d_gene: -
j_gene: TRBJ2-1
CDR3aa: CASSHTPLTKTYNEQFF
CDR3nt: TGTGCCAGCAGTCACACCCCGCTAACTAAGACCTACAATGAGCAGTTCTTC

abundance: -
v_gene: TRBV27
d_gene: TRBD2
j_gene: TRBJ2-7
CDR3aa: CASSAAGAYEQYF
CDR3nt: TGTGCCAGCAGTGCCGCGGGAGCCTACGAGCAGTACTTC

abundance: -
v_gene: TRBV5-6
d_gene: TRBD1
j_gene: TRBJ1-1
CDR3aa: CASSLDRGAWGNTEAFF
CDR3nt: TGTGCCAGCAGCCTCGACAGGGGCGCTTGGGGGAACACTGAAGCTTTCTTT

abundance: few
v_gene: TRBV18
d_gene: -
j_gene: TRBJ2-2
CDR3aa: CASSTNTGELFF
CDR3nt: TGTGCCAGCTCAACGAACACCGGGGAGCTGTTTTTT

abundance: -
v_gene: TRBV29-1
d_gene: -
j_gene: TRBJ1-2
CDR3aa: CSVLGRGPEGYGYTF
CDR3nt: TGCAGCGTGCTCGGCAGGGGCCCAGAAGGATATGGCTACACCTTC

abundance: -
v_gene: TRBV5-8
d_gene: -
j_gene: TRBJ1-5
CDR3aa: CASTDRGRGVNQPQHF
CDR3nt: TGTGCATCCACCGACCGGGGCAGGGGCGTTAATCAGCCCCAGCATTTT

abundance: -
v_gene: TRBV5-4
d_gene: TRBD1
j_gene: TRBJ1-1
CDR3aa: CASSFPGQGARTEAFF
CDR3nt: TGTGCCAGCAGCTTTCCAGGACAGGGGGCTCGGACTGAAGCTTTCTTT

abundance: -
v_gene: TRBV28
d_gene: TRBD1
j_gene: TRBJ1-5
CDR3aa: CAIGTGINQPQHF
CDR3nt: TGTGCCATAGGGACAGGGATCAATCAGCCCCAGCATTTT

abundance: -
v_gene: TRBV7-2
d_gene: -
j_gene: TRBJ2-3
CDR3aa: CASSLGVNRVTDTQYF
CDR3nt: TGTGCCAGCAGCTTAGGAGTAAACAGGGTAACAGATACGCAGTATTTT

abundance: -
v_gene: TRBV28
d_gene: TRBD2
j_gene: TRBJ2-1
CDR3aa: CASSSLLAVRYNEQFF
CDR3nt: TGTGCCAGCAGTTCTCTCCTAGCGGTACGGTACAATGAGCAGTTCTTC

abundance: -
v_gene: TRBV5-1
d_gene: -
j_gene: TRBJ1-2
CDR3aa: CASSLEGPYGYTF
CDR3nt: TGCGCCAGCAGCTTGGAGGGTCCCTATGGCTACACCTTC

abundance: few
v_gene: TRBV2
d_gene: TRBD2
j_gene: TRBJ2-3
CDR3aa: CASKVIGTRPTDTQYF
CDR3nt: TGTGCCAGCAAAGTTATCGGGACTAGACCCACAGATACGCAGTATTTT

abundance: -
v_gene: TRBV6-5
d_gene: -
j_gene: TRBJ1-1
CDR3aa: CASRRDVEAFF
CDR3nt: TGTGCCAGCAGGAGGGACGTTGAAGCTTTCTTT

abundance: -
v_gene: TRBV14
d_gene: -
j_gene: TRBJ2-3
CDR3aa: CASSQRGRDTQYF
CDR3nt: TGTGCCAGCAGCCAACGGGGCCGGGATACGCAGTATTTT

abundance: -
v_gene: TRBV28
d_gene: -
j_gene: TRBJ2-2
CDR3aa: CASSLPGMLKGELFF
CDR3nt: TGTGCCAGCAGTTTACCGGGAATGTTAAAGGGGGAGCTGTTTTTT

abundance: once
v_gene: TRBV28
d_gene: -
j_gene: TRBJ1-5
CDR3aa: CASSSPQGIYNQPQHF
CDR3nt: TGTGCCAGCAGTTCCCCACAGGGAATATACAATCAGCCCCAGCATTTT